The 27 T cell receptor beta chains below were found in one sample sequenced in a study of blood T cell repertoires in COVID-19. Clones were sequenced by immunoSEQ multiplex PCR, and TCRdb holds only the in-frame ones, with some missing. The sample carries about 110,000 clones, 88% recorded once. Sequencing input: peripheral blood. The receptor source for this set is a man aged 45-65 years with active or convalescent COVID-19.

This chain uses TRBV11-3 with TRBJ2-7; D is ambiguous. Germline CDR1 and CDR2: SGHNT and YENEEA. V was pared by 5 bases and J by 3 bases, with 14 bases between. The CDR3 totals 14 residues. CDR3 bases: TGTGCCAGCAGCAGAGATGGGCCCAACTACGAGCAGTACTTC. This encodes CASSRDGPNYEQYF.

The V gene is TRBV29-1, the J gene TRBJ2-2; tentative D call: TRBD2 (5 bases). V was cut by 7 bases and J by 5 bases, with 20 bases left in between. Germline CDR1 reads SQVTM; CDR2 reads ANQGSEA. This CDR3 contains 15 residues. The CDR3 spells CSGRPSSGSTGELFF. The CDR3 DNA reads TGCAGCGGAAGGCCATCTTCGGGAAGTACCGGGGAGCTGTTTTTT.

Concerning this clone itself: The same CDR3 also results from other DNA sequences found in this sample. This rearrangement joins TRBV18 to TRBJ1-3, with 8 bases matching TRBD1. From germline, CDR1 is KGHSH and CDR2 LQKENI. The CDR3 is 14 amino acids. V lost 5 bases to trimming and J lost 4 bases; unmatched junction nucleotides: 4. For the CDR3, the DNA is TGTGCCAGCTCAACGGACAGGGCCGGAAACACCATATATTTT. Residues: CASSTDRAGNTIYF.

The chain links TRBV29-1 to TRBJ1-1, with D possibly being TRBD1 (6 bases). From germline, CDR1 is SQVTM and CDR2 ANQGSEA. This CDR3 region has 10 residues. Trimming left V 4 bases short and J 8 bases short, with 8 bases between. The CDR3 DNA follows: TGCAGCGTTGCCACAGGGGAAGCTTTCTTT. The encoded protein is CSVATGEAFF.

The rearrangement joins TRBV7-2 to TRBJ1-5, with D perhaps matching TRBD1 (6 bases). CDR3 length equals 15 residues. Trimming stripped 6 bases from V and 4 bases from J, with 16 bases between. Per germline, CDR1 SGHTA and CDR2 FQGNSA. For the CDR3, the DNA is TGTGCCAGCAGTAACACCGGGACAACAAATCAGCCCCAGCATTTT. Protein product: CASSNTGTTNQPQHF.

This chain links TRBV5-1 with TRBJ2-2; 11 positions agree with TRBD2. Per germline, CDR1 SGHRS and CDR2 YFSETQ. The ends lost 4 bases at V and 7 bases at J; junction bases unmatched: 9. The CDR3 consists of 16 residues. The CDR3 region has the DNA TGCGCCAGCAGCCCCCGTAGCGGGAGGGCCATCGGGGAGCTGTTTTTT. Its translation: CASSPRSGRAIGELFF.

V usage is TRBV7-8 and J usage is TRBJ1-2, with 7 bases fitting TRBD1. The CDR3 covers 13 residues. Unmatched junction bases numbered 7, after V lost 4 bases and J lost 8 bases. Germline loops: CDR1 SGHVS, CDR2 FQNEAQ. CDR3 sequence (DNA): TGTGCCAGCAGCTGGGCGACAGGGCAAGGCTACACCTTC. Protein sequence: CASSWATGQGYTF.

V gene TRBV19 combines with J gene TRBJ1-2, with unresolved D. The length of the CDR3 is 15 residues. The ends were cut back, 0 bases at V and 4 bases at J, with 12 bases in the middle. CDR1 is LNHDA, CDR2 SQIVND, per germline (reference sequence). CDR3: CASSIERGSSYGYTF. CDR3 coding DNA: TGTGCCAGTAGTATAGAGAGAGGTAGCAGCTATGGCTACACCTTC.

The V and J genes are TRBV30 and TRBJ2-7; 7 bases fit TRBD2. CDR1 and CDR2 from the germline V gene are GTSNPN and SVGIG (reference sequence). The CDR3 spans 16 residues. After removal of 1 base from V and 2 bases from J, the junction contained 11 bases not matched to a gene. CDR3 coding DNA: TGTGCCTGGAGTGGGGAGGCTAGCGGTTCCACCTACGAGCAGTACTTC. Translated, it gives CAWSGEASGSTYEQYF.

This chain uses TRBV7-6 with TRBJ2-3; 11 bases agree with TRBD2. CDR1 and CDR2 (germline): SGHVS, FNYEAQ. Trimming at V came to 5 bases and at J to 3 bases, leaving 4 bases not matched to a gene. This CDR3 comprises 15 residues. The CDR3 bases are TGTGCCAGCAGCCGTAGCGGGAGGGCAACAGATACGCAGTATTTT. It codes for CASSRSGRATDTQYF.

This clone was picked up one time. The gene calls are TRBV28 and TRBJ2-1; tentative D call: TRBD2 (7 bases). CDR1 and CDR2 from the germline V gene are MDHEN and SYDVKM. V was trimmed by 7 bases and J by 9 bases, leaving 22 bases between them. CDR3 length: 15 residues. CDR3 bases: TGTGCCAGCACCAACGCGCCGGGGGGCTTGGGTGAGCAGTTCTTC. Its translation is CASTNAPGGLGEQFF.

The genes are TRBV6-5 and TRBJ1-1, with 7 bases identical to TRBD1. The J segment lost 4 bases and the V segment lost 10 bases, leaving 9 bases of the junction unmatched. The CDR3 has 13 amino acids. CDR1 and CDR2 (germline): MNHEY, SVGAGI. The CDR3 DNA reads TGTGCCACCCATAAGACAGGGTTCACTGAAGCTTTCTTT. This codes for CATHKTGFTEAFF.

The gene calls are TRBV30 and TRBJ2-7; perhaps TRBD1 as D (5 bases). The germline gives CDR1 GTSNPN, CDR2 SVGIG (reference sequence). This CDR3 comprises 12 residues. V dropped 5 bases and J dropped 3 bases, with 11 bases sitting between them. The DNA of the CDR3 is TGTGCCTGGGGTGGAAGGGGCTACGAGCAGTACTTC. As protein: CAWGGRGYEQYF.

The chain links TRBV28 to TRBJ1-2, with TRBD1 matching 10 bases. From germline, CDR1 is MDHEN and CDR2 SYDVKM. The ends lost 6 bases at V and 5 bases at J; junction bases unmatched: 12. The CDR3 covers 16 residues. CDR3 sequence (DNA): TGTGCCAGCAGACCTCCTCCGCGACAGGGGGCTTATGGCTACACCTTC. Translating it yields CASRPPPRQGAYGYTF.

This chain connects TRBV21-1 to TRBJ2-7; the D call in the table, TRBD1, was not verified against the DNA. TRBV21-1 is assigned pseudogene status. The length of the CDR3 is 15 residues. The CDR3 DNA follows: TGTGCCAGCAGCAGAAAACAGGGGACATCCTACGAGCAGTACTTC. It is translated as CASSRKQGTSYEQYF.

V usage is TRBV10-1 and J usage is TRBJ1-4, with D possibly being TRBD1 (5 bases). Germline lookup yields CDR1 WNHNN and CDR2 SYGVQD (reference sequence). V gave up 1 base and J gave up 7 bases, with 13 bases separating them. The CDR3 covers 15 residues. CDR3 nucleotide sequence: TGCGCCAGCAGTGAGTTAGGGAGGAGGGGTGAAAAACTGTTTTTT. Its translation: CASSELGRRGEKLFF.

The rearrangement joins TRBV18 to TRBJ1-3, with unresolved D. Germline V gene sequence: CDR1 KGHSH, CDR2 LQKENI. Trimming cost V 2 bases and J 2 bases, with 7 bases left between them. This CDR3 comprises 14 residues. The CDR3 bases are TGTGCCAGCTCACCAGGTAGTCCTGGAAACACCATATATTTT. This codes for CASSPGSPGNTIYF.

This clone occurred once. CDR3 DNA: TGTGCCAGCAGCGAGCGACTAGCGGAAAACACCGGGGAGCTGTTTTTT. Protein product: CASSERLAENTGELFF. The rearrangement links TRBV9 to TRBJ2-2; the match to TRBD2 covers 9 bases. Germline V gene sequence: CDR1 SGDLS, CDR2 YYNGEE. The CDR3 consists of 16 residues. V lost 3 bases and J lost 2; bases outside the gene matches: 5. The full variable domain, rest sourced from reference TRBV9 and TRBJ2-2, is DSGVTQTPKHLITATGQRVTLRCSPRSGDLSVYWYQQSLDQGLQFLIQYYNGEERAKGNILERFSAQQFPDLHSELNLSSLELGDSALYFCASSERLAENTGELFFGEGSRLTVL.

The chain combines TRBV24-1 with TRBJ2-1, with TRBD2 matching 8 bases. In germline, CDR1 is KGHDR, CDR2 SFDVKD. The CDR3 extends over 16 amino acids. V dropped 4 bases and J dropped 8; count of bases not matched to a gene: 12. CDR3 coding DNA: TGTGCCACCAGTGACGCCCGGGTTGCCGGGGGGGATGAGCAGTTCTTC. Its translation is CATSDARVAGGDEQFF.

This chain links TRBV19 with TRBJ2-2, with 11 bases fitting TRBD2. With V trimmed by 4 bases and J by 7 bases, 8 bases remained unmatched. Germline V gene sequence: CDR1 LNHDA, CDR2 SQIVND (reference sequence). The CDR3 is made up of 16 amino acids. CDR3 nucleotides: TGTGCCAGTAGTACTCGGACTAGCGGGTACCTCGGGGAGCTGTTTTTT. This translates into CASSTRTSGYLGELFF.

This chain links TRBV9 with TRBJ2-5, with D perhaps TRBD2 (5 bases). This CDR3 comprises 16 residues. V was pared by 4 bases and J by 3 bases, with 19 bases between. Germline CDR1 SGDLS, CDR2 YYNGEE. The CDR3 DNA reads as TGTGCCAGCAGCTGGACCGGCGGGCGGACGAAAGAGACCCAGTACTTC. This gives the protein CASSWTGGRTKETQYF. The full variable domain, in which reference TRBV9 and TRBJ2-5 provide the parts outside the CDR3, is DSGVTQTPKHLITATGQRVTLRCSPRSGDLSVYWYQQSLDQGLQFLIQYYNGEERAKGNILERFSAQQFPDLHSELNLSSLELGDSALYFCASSWTGGRTKETQYFGPGTRLLVL.

The chain carries TRBV12-3 or TRBV12-4 and TRBJ1-2; 9 positions match TRBD1. Trimming removed 2 bases from V and 10 bases from J; junction bases left unmatched: 5. This CDR3 contains 13 residues. CDR3 nucleotide sequence: TGTGCCAGCAGTTTAACCGGGACAGGGAACTACACCTTC. Its protein product is CASSLTGTGNYTF.

The chain's CDR3 is CASRLAGVYEQFF. DNA of the CDR3: TGTGCCAGCAGACTAGCGGGAGTTTATGAGCAGTTCTTC. The gene calls are TRBV2 and TRBJ2-1, with 11 nucleotides matching TRBD2. Looked up from germline, CDR1 is SNHLY and CDR2 is FYNNEI. The CDR3 contains 13 residues. The ends lost 6 bases at V and 8 bases at J; junction bases unmatched: 3.

This sequence joins TRBV20-1 and TRBJ1-1; D gene uncertain. Germline values: CDR1 DFQATT, CDR2 SNEGSKA (reference sequence). V lost 5 bases and J 1 base, leaving 5 bases between the germline ends. The CDR3 contains 11 residues. The DNA of the CDR3 is TGCAGTGCTCCAGAGAACACTGAAGCTTTCTTT. Its protein product is CSAPENTEAFF.

This chain uses TRBV4-1 with TRBJ2-7; TRBD2 is a possible D gene (6 bases). This CDR3 has 15 amino acids. Germline V CDR1 and CDR2: MGHRA, YSYEKL. V lost 3 bases and J 1 base, leaving 13 bases between the germline ends. CDR3 loop: CASSHSGGESYEQYF. For the CDR3, the DNA is TGCGCCAGCAGCCATTCCGGGGGAGAGTCCTACGAGCAGTACTTC.

The rearrangement uses TRBV20-1 and TRBJ1-2; 7 positions match TRBD1. The CDR3 spans 11 residues. The ends lost 6 bases at V and 4 bases at J; junction bases unmatched: 2. Germline V CDR1 and CDR2: DFQATT, SNEGSKA (reference sequence). CDR3 nucleotide sequence: TGCAGTGCCCCAGGGGGCTATGGCTACACCTTC. Amino acid sequence: CSAPGGYGYTF.

This clone was seen only a few times. This chain joins TRBV29-1 and TRBJ1-3, with 7 bases that match TRBD1. Germline V gene data show CDR1 as SQVTM and CDR2 as ANQGSEA. Germline trimming cut 4 bases from V and 0 bases from J; bases unmatched to any gene: 3. The CDR3 consists of 14 residues. DNA of the CDR3: TGCAGCGTTGCGCCAGGGGGCTCTGGAAACACCATATATTTT. Its protein product is CSVAPGGSGNTIYF.